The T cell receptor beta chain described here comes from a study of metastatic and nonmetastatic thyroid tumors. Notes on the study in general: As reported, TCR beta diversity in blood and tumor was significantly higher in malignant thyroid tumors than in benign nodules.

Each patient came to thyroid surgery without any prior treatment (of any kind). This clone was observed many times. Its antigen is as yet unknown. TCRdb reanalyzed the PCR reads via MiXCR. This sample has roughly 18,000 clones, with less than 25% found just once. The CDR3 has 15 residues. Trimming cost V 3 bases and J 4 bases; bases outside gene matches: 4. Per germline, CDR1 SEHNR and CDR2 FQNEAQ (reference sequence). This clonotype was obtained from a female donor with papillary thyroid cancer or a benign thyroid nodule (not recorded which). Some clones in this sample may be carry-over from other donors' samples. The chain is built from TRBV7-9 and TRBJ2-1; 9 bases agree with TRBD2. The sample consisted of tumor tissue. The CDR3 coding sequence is TGTGCCAGCAGCTTTAGCGGGAGTAGGTACAATGAGCAGTTCTTC. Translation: CASSFSGSRYNEQFF.